This T cell receptor (beta chain) was recovered during a study of cytomegalovirus exposure and HLA in healthy donors. Study overall: Among 150 million to 200 million T cells, an earlier analysis found 117 million unique TCR beta sequences.

Germline CDR1 LGHNA, CDR2 YSLEER. The V gene lost 0 bases and the J gene lost 1 base, with 13 bases spanning the gap. CDR3 length: 16 residues. PCR employed 60 Vbeta and 13 Jbeta primers. The assay was immunoSEQ multiplex PCR, and TCRdb's table has in-frame clones only and misses some. The sample shows about 100,000 clones, approximately 71% of them seen only once. The V and J genes are TRBV4-3 and TRBJ2-7; D is perhaps TRBD2 (5 bases). The sequencing input was PBMCs. This clonotype was sampled from a male donor in good health and CMV-seropositive. The CDR3, as DNA: TGCGCCAGCAGCCAAGATAGGGCTAGCCGGTCCTACGAGCAGTACTTC. This encodes CASSQDRASRSYEQYF.